The 21 T cell receptor beta chains presented below share a single source sample, sequenced in a study of OX40 agonist ivuxolimab in advanced cancers. Libraries were prepared by immunoSEQ multiplex PCR; TCRdb keeps only in-frame clonotypes and omits some of them. The sample shows about 70,000 clones, about 81% of them seen only once. The material was CD4+ or CD8+ T cells sorted from blood, obtained in a trial of the OX40 agonist ivuxolimab. These receptors were obtained from an adult with an advanced solid tumor such as melanoma, head and neck, liver or kidney cancer.

This clone was seen a few times. This chain links TRBV13 with TRBJ2-3; 11 nucleotides match TRBD2. Germline lookup yields CDR1 PRHDT and CDR2 FYEKMQ (reference sequence). The CDR3 extends over 14 amino acids. Trimming at V came to 5 bases and at J to 5 bases, leaving 3 bases not matched to a gene. The CDR3 region has the DNA TGTGCCAGCAGCCGACTAGCGGGAAAAGATACGCAGTATTTT. Amino acids: CASSRLAGKDTQYF.

This clone showed up just a few times. J is TRBJ1-5 and V is TRBV6-4; a possible D gene is TRBD1 (6 bases). CDR1 and CDR2 (germline): MRHNA, SNTAGT. The V end was cut by 2 bases, the J end by 1 base, with 12 bases between. The CDR3 spans 16 residues. CDR3 coding DNA: TGTGCCAGCAGTGACGCGGGAGGGGGAAGCAATCAGCCCCAGCATTTT. Translating gives CASSDAGGGSNQPQHF.

This clone is categorized as medium-sized. J is TRBJ1-3 and V is TRBV6-5, with D possibly matching TRBD1 (5 bases). The germline V gene has CDR1 MNHEY and CDR2 SVGAGI. V lost 6 bases and J lost 4, with 13 bases in between. This CDR3 is 14 amino acids long. The CDR3 is CASSLSGRGNTIYF. Here the CDR3 DNA reads TGTGCCAGCAGCCTCTCGGGGCGAGGAAACACCATATATTTT.

This chain links TRBV5-1 with TRBJ2-5; TRBD2 is a possible D gene (5 bases). The CDR3 contains 14 residues. The V gene lost 0 bases and the J gene lost 5 bases, with 11 bases spanning the gap. CDR1 is SGHRS, CDR2 YFSETQ, per germline. DNA of the CDR3: TGCGCCAGCAGCTTGGCGTTGGGCGGGGAGACCCAGTACTTC. It is translated as CASSLALGGETQYF.

A single count supports this clone. The chain is built from TRBV6-1 and TRBJ1-4; D possibly corresponds to TRBD1 (5 bases). Trimming cost V 0 bases and J 5 bases, with 10 bases left between them. Germline loops: CDR1 MNHNS, CDR2 SASEGT. The CDR3 loop spans 15 amino acids. The CDR3 region is CASSEATEKNEKLFF. CDR3 bases: TGTGCCAGCAGTGAAGCGACAGAAAAAAATGAAAAACTGTTTTTT.

V is TRBV11-3 and J is TRBJ2-7, with 12 positions matching TRBD2. The V segment lost 8 bases and the J segment 5 bases; nucleotides outside the gene matches: 10. This CDR3 is built from 15 residues. Per the germline V gene, CDR1 is SGHNT and CDR2 is YENEEA. In DNA form, the CDR3 reads TGTGCCAGCGTCCTGACTAGCGGGAGATACAACGAGCAGTACTTC. Encoded protein: CASVLTSGRYNEQYF. The whole variable domain, remainder taken from reference TRBV11-3 and TRBJ2-7, is EAGVVQSPRYKIIEKKQPVAFWCNPISGHNTLYWYLQNLGQGPELLIRYENEEAVDDSQLPKDRFSAERLKGVDSTLKIQPAELGDSAVYLCASVLTSGRYNEQYFGPGTRLTVT.

The chain has TRBV5-1 and TRBJ2-1, with 12 positions matching TRBD2. Germline V lookup: CDR1 SGHRS, CDR2 YFSETQ. CDR3 length: 15 residues. After removal of 1 base from V and 13 bases from J, the junction contained 9 bases not matched to a gene. This CDR3 reads CASSLSSSGRAVQFF. Here the CDR3 DNA reads TGCGCCAGCAGCTTGTCGTCTAGCGGGAGGGCGGTTCAGTTCTTC.

The V call is TRBV4-1, the J call TRBJ2-1, with D perhaps TRBD2 (6 bases). Germline V gene lookup returns CDR1 MGHRA and CDR2 YSYEKL. The CDR3 contains 14 residues. Trimming cost V 11 bases and J 4 bases, with 18 bases left between them. The DNA for the CDR3 is TGCGCCTCGGGGCGGGAACCACAATACAATGAGCAGTTCTTC. This encodes CASGREPQYNEQFF.

This clone was detected only once. V and J are TRBV6-6 and TRBJ2-7, with a tentative D call TRBD1 (5 bases). Trimming removed 5 bases at V and 3 bases at J, with 8 bases between. This CDR3 has 12 amino acids. CDR1 and CDR2 (germline): MNHNY, SVGAGI (reference sequence). CDR3 nucleotides: TGTGCCAGCAGTCCCCAGGGCTACGAGCAGTACTTC. Its protein is CASSPQGYEQYF.

The V and J genes are TRBV18 and TRBJ2-7; 9 bases map to TRBD1. V was pared by 2 bases and J by 7 bases, with 9 bases of the junction left unmatched. From germline, CDR1 is KGHSH and CDR2 LQKENI. CDR3 length equals 15 residues. In nucleotides, the CDR3 is TGTGCCAGCTCACCAGCAGGACAGGGGACCTTTGAGCAGTACTTC. Its translation is CASSPAGQGTFEQYF.

The genes are TRBV11-3 and TRBJ1-2; no clear D. Germline-derived CDR1 and CDR2 are SGHNT and YENEEA. Between the trimmed V and J ends, which lost 4 bases and 2 bases, there was a span of 8 bases. This CDR3 is 13 amino acids long. CDR3 in amino acids: CASSSAVNYGYTF. CDR3 bases: TGTGCCAGCAGCTCGGCAGTAAACTATGGCTACACCTTC.

The V call is TRBV10-2, the J call TRBJ2-5; 11 bases map to TRBD2. The germline V gene encodes CDR1 WSHSY and CDR2 SAAADI. Unmatched junction bases numbered 5, after V lost 6 bases and J lost 5 bases. This CDR3 spans 14 amino acids. The CDR3 spells CASRIAGGPETQYF. The CDR3 region has the DNA TGCGCCAGCAGGATAGCGGGAGGGCCGGAGACCCAGTACTTC.

This clone was found once. The V call is TRBV25-1, the J call TRBJ2-7; D remains unclear. The CDR3 runs 11 residues. V was clipped by 6 bases and J by 13 bases, with 16 bases between them. Germline CDR1 MGHDK, CDR2 SYGVNS. CDR3 DNA: TGTGCCAGCAGCCTCCCGGAGAGGACCTACTTC. Translating gives CASSLPERTYF.

The chain joins TRBV7-3 to TRBJ2-2; 7 bases fit TRBD1. After removal of 5 bases from V and 6 bases from J, the junction contained 3 bases not matched to a gene. CDR3 length: 13 amino acids. CDR1 is SGHTA, CDR2 FQGTGA, per germline. CDR3 nucleotide sequence: TGTGCCAGCAGCAAGAGGGGGCCCGGGGAGCTGTTTTTT. Its protein product is CASSKRGPGELFF. The variable domain in full, completed from reference TRBV7-3 and TRBJ2-2, reads GAGVSQTPSNKVTEKGKYVELRCDPISGHTALYWYRQSLGQGPEFLIYFQGTGAADDSGLPNDRFFAVRPEGSVSTLKIQRTERGDSAVYLCASSKRGPGELFFGEGSRLTVL.

With regard to this clone: Mismatch with germline at one junction end may stem from a read error. V and J are TRBV10-3 and TRBJ1-2, with a possible D match to TRBD1 (5 bases). Germline CDR1 reads ENHRY; CDR2 reads SYGVKD. The CDR3 contains 12 residues. The CDR3 nucleotides read TGTGCCAGCAGTTACGGGGGAGACGGCTACACCTTC. Amino acid sequence: CASSYGGDGYTF.

CDR3 nucleotides: TGTGCCAGCAGCCAAGTCAGCGGGGGCACAGATACGCAGTATTTT. Translation: CASSQVSGGTDTQYF. J is TRBJ2-3 and V is TRBV14; 7 nucleotides line up with TRBD2. Germline V gene lookup returns CDR1 SGHDN and CDR2 FVKESK. This CDR3 is 15 amino acids long. V was clipped by 1 base and J by 1 base; unmatched bases: 2.

This clone is a singleton in its sample. V gene TRBV5-4 combines with J gene TRBJ2-3; TRBD2 matches at 9 bases. This CDR3 spans 18 amino acids. The V gene end was trimmed by 3 bases and the J gene end by 0 bases; junction bases not matched to a gene: 11. In germline, CDR1 is SGHNT, CDR2 YYREEE (reference sequence). CDR3 loop: CASSYRSAGGRSTDTQYF. Here the CDR3 DNA reads TGTGCCAGCAGCTACCGATCGGCGGGAGGGCGAAGCACAGATACGCAGTATTTT.

The CDR3 spells CARRNRDRDYEQYF. The CDR3 coding sequence is TGTGCCAGACGAAACCGGGACAGAGACTACGAGCAGTACTTC. The rearrangement links TRBV19 to TRBJ2-5, with 7 bases matching TRBD1. The DNA end favors TRBJ2-7, so the J call may be wrong. This CDR3 is 14 amino acids long. From germline, CDR1 is LNHDA and CDR2 SQIVND (reference sequence).

Note on this clone: With a much larger clone just one base away, this may be a read error. V and J are TRBV11-3 and TRBJ1-1; the D is unclear. V gave up 6 bases and J gave up 3 bases, with 5 bases separating them. Germline loops: CDR1 SGHNT, CDR2 YENEEA. CDR3 length equals 11 residues. The CDR3 protein is CASSGDTEAFF. CDR3 nucleotides: TGTGCCAGCAGTGGGGACACTGAAGCTTTCTTT.

This chain uses TRBV6-1 with TRBJ2-1, with D perhaps TRBD1 or TRBD2 (5 bases each). The ends were cut back, 3 bases at V and 7 bases at J, with 19 bases in the middle. Germline V lookup: CDR1 MNHNS, CDR2 SASEGT. There are 16 residues in the CDR3. The CDR3 region is CASSEGTGPMRNEQFF. The CDR3 nucleotides are TGTGCCAGCAGTGAGGGGACGGGCCCCATGCGGAATGAGCAGTTCTTC.

V gene TRBV6-6 combines with J gene TRBJ1-1; 10 positions agree with TRBD1. The V gene end was trimmed by 4 bases and the J gene end by 2 bases; junction bases not matched to a gene: 4. The CDR3 length is 15 residues. Germline V CDR1 and CDR2: MNHNY, SVGAGI (reference sequence). The CDR3 DNA sequence: TGTGCCAGCAGTTTGCGGGACAGGGGTAACACTGAAGCTTTCTTT. Protein: CASSLRDRGNTEAFF.